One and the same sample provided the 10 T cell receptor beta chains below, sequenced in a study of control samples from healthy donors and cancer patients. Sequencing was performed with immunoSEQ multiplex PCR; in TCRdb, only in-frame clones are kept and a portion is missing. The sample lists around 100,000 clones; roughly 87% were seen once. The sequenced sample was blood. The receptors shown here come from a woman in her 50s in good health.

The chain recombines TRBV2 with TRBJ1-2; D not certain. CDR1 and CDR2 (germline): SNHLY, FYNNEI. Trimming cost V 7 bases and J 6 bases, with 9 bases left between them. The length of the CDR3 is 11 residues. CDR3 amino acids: CASTRTDGYTF. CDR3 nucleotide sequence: TGTGCCAGCACCCGAACAGATGGCTACACCTTC. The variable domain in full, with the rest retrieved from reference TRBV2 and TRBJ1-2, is EPEVTQTPSHQVTQMGQEVILRCVPISNHLYFYWYRQILGQKVEFLVSFYNNEISEKSEIFDDQFSVERPDGSNFTLKIRSTKLEDSAMYFCASTRTDGYTFGSGTRLTVV.

CDR3 sequence: CACPLRREGNNEQFF. The CDR3 DNA follows: TGTGCCTGCCCCCTGAGGCGGGAGGGTAACAATGAGCAGTTCTTC. J is TRBJ2-1 and V is TRBV30, with 9 bases lining up with TRBD2. V was clipped by 6 bases and J by 5 bases; unmatched bases: 11. This CDR3 has 15 amino acids. The germline V gene has CDR1 GTSNPN and CDR2 SVGIG (reference sequence).

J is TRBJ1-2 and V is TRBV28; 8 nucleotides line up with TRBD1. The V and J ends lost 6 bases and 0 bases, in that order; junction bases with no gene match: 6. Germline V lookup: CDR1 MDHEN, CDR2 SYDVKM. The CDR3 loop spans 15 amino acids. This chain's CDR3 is CASSSSDRANYGYTF. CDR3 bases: TGTGCCAGCAGCTCCTCGGACAGGGCTAACTATGGCTACACCTTC.

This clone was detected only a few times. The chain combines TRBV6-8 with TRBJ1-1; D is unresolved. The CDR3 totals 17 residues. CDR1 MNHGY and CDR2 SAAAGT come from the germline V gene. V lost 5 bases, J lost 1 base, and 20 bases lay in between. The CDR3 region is CASSIGTINPTNTEAFF. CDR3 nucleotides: TGTGCCAGCAGTATCGGCACTATCAACCCCACGAACACTGAAGCTTTCTTT.

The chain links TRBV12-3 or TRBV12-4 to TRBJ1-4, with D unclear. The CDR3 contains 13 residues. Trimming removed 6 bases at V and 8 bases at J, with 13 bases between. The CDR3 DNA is TGTGCCAGCAGGATGAATGGAGGGGAAAAACTGTTTTTT. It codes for CASRMNGGEKLFF.

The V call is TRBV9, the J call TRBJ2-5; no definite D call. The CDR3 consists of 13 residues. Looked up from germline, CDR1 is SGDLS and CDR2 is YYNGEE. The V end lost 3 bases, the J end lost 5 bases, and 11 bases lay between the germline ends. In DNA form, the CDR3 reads TGTGCCAGCAGCGCCCCGGTCGGGGAGACCCAGTACTTC. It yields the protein CASSAPVGETQYF.

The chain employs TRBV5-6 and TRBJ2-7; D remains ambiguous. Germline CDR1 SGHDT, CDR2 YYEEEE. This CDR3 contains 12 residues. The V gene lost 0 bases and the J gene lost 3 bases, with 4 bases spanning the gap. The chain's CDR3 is CASSLVHYEQYF. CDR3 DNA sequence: TGTGCCAGCAGCTTGGTACACTACGAGCAGTACTTC.

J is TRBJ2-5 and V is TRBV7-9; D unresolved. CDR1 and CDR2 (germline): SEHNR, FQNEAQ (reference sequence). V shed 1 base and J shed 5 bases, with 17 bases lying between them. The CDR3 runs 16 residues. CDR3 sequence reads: CASSLEGGRLRETQYF. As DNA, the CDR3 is TGTGCCAGCAGCTTAGAGGGTGGTAGACTTCGGGAGACCCAGTACTTC.

CDR3 loop: CASSLYRGPTDTQYF. The CDR3 nucleotides read TGTGCCAGCAGCCTTTACAGGGGGCCTACAGATACGCAGTATTTT. J is TRBJ2-3 and V is TRBV7-3, with 9 bases that match TRBD1. Germline CDR1 reads SGHTA; CDR2 reads FQGTGA. The CDR3 runs 15 residues. Germline trimming cut 5 bases from V and 3 bases from J; bases unmatched to any gene: 6. Full variable domain (outside the CDR3, taken from reference TRBV7-3 and TRBJ2-3): GAGVSQTPSNKVTEKGKYVELRCDPISGHTALYWYRQSLGQGPEFLIYFQGTGAADDSGLPNDRFFAVRPEGSVSTLKIQRTERGDSAVYLCASSLYRGPTDTQYFGPGTRLTVL.

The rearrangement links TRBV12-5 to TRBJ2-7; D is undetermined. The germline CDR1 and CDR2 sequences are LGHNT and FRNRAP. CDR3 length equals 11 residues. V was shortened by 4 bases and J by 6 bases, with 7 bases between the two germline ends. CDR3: CASGSLSEQYF. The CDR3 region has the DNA TGTGCTAGTGGTTCCCTAAGCGAGCAGTACTTC. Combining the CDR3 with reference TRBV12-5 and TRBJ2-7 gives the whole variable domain DARVTQTPRHKVTEMGQEVTMRCQPILGHNTVFWYRQTMMQGLELLAYFRNRAPLDDSGMPKDRFSAEMPDATLATLKIQPSEPRDSAVYFCASGSLSEQYFGPGTRLTVT.